The 30 T cell receptor beta chains given below trace back to one sample, sequenced in a study of beta chain features in type 1 diabetes. Expressed TCRB transcripts were sequenced because the isolated RNA had all been reverse transcribed beforehand. TCRdb's copy holds only in-frame clones and misses some; the assay was immunoSEQ multiplex PCR. The table lists hundreds of thousands of clones, roughly a sixth of them singletons. The specimen sequenced was naive CD4+ T cells from blood. The receptors shown here come from a man aged 18 to 30 in good health.

In its sample, this clone was seen a few times. The chain combines TRBV28 with TRBJ2-5; D call uncertain. Germline CDR1 is MDHEN and CDR2 is SYDVKM. Trimming stripped 7 bases from V and 0 bases from J, with 18 bases between. This CDR3 spans 16 amino acids. The CDR3 sequence: CASTPLLGRYQETQYF. The CDR3, as DNA: TGTGCCAGCACTCCACTTTTAGGGCGGTACCAAGAGACCCAGTACTTC.

This clone was observed a handful of times. V and J are TRBV28 and TRBJ1-2, with D possibly being TRBD1 (5 bases). The CDR3 is 13 amino acids. CDR1 is MDHEN, CDR2 SYDVKM, per germline. Trimming cost V 7 bases and J 4 bases, with 13 bases left between them. CDR3 nucleotide sequence: TGTGCCAGCACCATCAGGGATATCTATGGCTACACCTTC. This codes for CASTIRDIYGYTF.

The rearrangement uses TRBV15 and TRBJ2-3, with D perhaps being TRBD1 or TRBD2 (5 bases each). Trimming took off 0 bases at V and 10 bases at J, with 14 bases between the two ends. The germline gives CDR1 LNHNV, CDR2 YYDKDF (reference sequence). There are 14 residues in the CDR3. The CDR3 sequence is CATSRDRGTPSQYF. The DNA of the CDR3 is TGTGCCACCAGCAGAGATCGTGGGACCCCATCGCAGTATTTT.

V usage is TRBV30 and J usage is TRBJ2-7, with TRBD2 matching 8 bases. V was pared by 3 bases and J by 0 bases, with 4 bases of the junction left unmatched. CDR1 and CDR2 (germline): GTSNPN, SVGIG (reference sequence). The CDR3 has 14 residues. The CDR3 DNA follows: TGTGCCTGGAGAGCGGGGGTCCACTCCTACGAGCAGTACTTC. As protein: CAWRAGVHSYEQYF.

The chain is built from TRBV29-1 and TRBJ1-5; D may be TRBD1 (6 bases). CDR3 length equals 13 residues. The V gene lost 7 bases and the J gene lost 4 bases, with 14 bases spanning the gap. Germline loops: CDR1 SQVTM, CDR2 ANQGSEA. The CDR3: CSGSDSWNQPQHF. CDR3 sequence (DNA): TGCAGCGGATCGGACAGTTGGAATCAGCCCCAGCATTTT.

The rearrangement uses TRBV5-1 and TRBJ2-7, with 9 bases identical to TRBD1. The CDR3 has 15 residues. Germline values: CDR1 SGHRS, CDR2 YFSETQ. Trimming at V came to 2 bases and at J to 5 bases, leaving 8 bases not matched to a gene. CDR3 in DNA: TGCGCCAGCAGCTTCGGAGACAGGGGGACCCACGAGCAGTACTTC. Translation: CASSFGDRGTHEQYF. Supplemented by reference TRBV5-1 and TRBJ2-7, the full variable domain reads KAGVTQTPRYLIKTRGQQVTLSCSPISGHRSVSWYQQTPGQGLQFLFEYFSETQRNKGNFPGRFSGRQFSNSRSEMNVSTLELGDSALYLCASSFGDRGTHEQYFGPGTRLTVT.

This clone was counted a few times. The rearrangement uses TRBV28 and TRBJ2-4, with D unresolved. Deletions cut 3 bases from V and 0 bases from J, with 6 bases between. The CDR3 totals 14 residues. CDR1 is MDHEN, CDR2 SYDVKM, per germline. The CDR3, as DNA: TGTGCCAGCAGTTTTAGACTAGCCAAAAACATTCAGTACTTC. Its protein product is CASSFRLAKNIQYF.

The chain joins TRBV27 to TRBJ2-3, with D perhaps TRBD1 (6 bases). The CDR3 runs 13 residues. V lost 7 bases and J lost 3, with 11 bases in between. CDR1 and CDR2 (germline): MNHEY, SMNVEV (reference sequence). The CDR3 DNA sequence: TGTGCCAGCACCCTGCAGGGGACAGATACGCAGTATTTT. This gives the protein CASTLQGTDTQYF.

The chain links TRBV2 to TRBJ2-7; D remains unclear. CDR1 and CDR2 (germline): SNHLY, FYNNEI. V was trimmed by 2 bases and J by 0 bases, leaving 11 bases between them. The CDR3 is 15 amino acids. The CDR3, as DNA: TGTGCCAGCAGTGAAAACGGCCGTGACTCCTACGAGCAGTACTTC. This sequence encodes CASSENGRDSYEQYF.

The chain's CDR3 is CASSLGGLAAETQYF. The CDR3 coding sequence is TGCGCCAGCAGCTTGGGGGGACTAGCGGCAGAGACCCAGTACTTC. The genes are TRBV5-1 and TRBJ2-5; 11 positions match TRBD2. CDR1 and CDR2 from the germline V gene are SGHRS and YFSETQ. This CDR3 has 15 residues. Trimming took 0 bases from V and 4 from J; bases not matched to a gene: 2.

The chain is built from TRBV6-5 and TRBJ1-5; D remains unclear. The CDR3 consists of 14 residues. Germline V CDR1 and CDR2: MNHEY, SVGAGI. Trimming took off 4 bases at V and 6 bases at J, with 13 bases between the two ends. Written as DNA, the CDR3 is TGTGCCAGCAGTTTACGTAGTTCGGGTCAGCCCCAGCATTTT. Translating it yields CASSLRSSGQPQHF.

The count of this clone is one. The chain is built from TRBV30 and TRBJ2-5; D possibly matches TRBD1 or TRBD2 (5 bases each). V lost 4 bases, J lost 2 bases, and 14 bases lay in between. The CDR3 is 14 residues long. Germline V gene sequence: CDR1 GTSNPN, CDR2 SVGIG (reference sequence). CDR3: CAWMRGGIQETQYF. The DNA for the CDR3 is TGTGCCTGGATGAGGGGCGGTATACAAGAGACCCAGTACTTC.

As concerns this clone: In the same sample, other DNA sequences code for this CDR3. The chain employs TRBV7-2 and TRBJ2-5, with D possibly TRBD1 on 5 matching bases. Trimming left V 0 bases short and J 4 bases short, with 9 bases between. The CDR3 is made up of 14 amino acids. Germline lookup yields CDR1 SGHTA and CDR2 FQGNSA. In nucleotides, the CDR3 is TGTGCCAGCAGCTTAGCAGGGGCCGGAGAGACCCAGTACTTC. It specifies CASSLAGAGETQYF. The variable domain in full, with the rest retrieved from reference TRBV7-2 and TRBJ2-5, is GAGVSQSPSNKVTEKGKDVELRCDPISGHTALYWYRQSLGQGLEFLIYFQGNSAPDKSGLPSDRFSAERTGGSVSTLTIQRTQQEDSAVYLCASSLAGAGETQYFGPGTRLLVL.

This clone has just a few counts. This chain uses TRBV4-2 with TRBJ2-1, with D hard to call. There are 15 residues in the CDR3. Trimming left V 4 bases short and J 8 bases short, with 18 bases between. In germline, CDR1 is LGHNA, CDR2 YNFKEQ. The CDR3 loop reads CASSPLPTIDYEQFF. The CDR3 region has the DNA TGTGCCAGCAGCCCCCTTCCAACTATAGATTATGAGCAGTTCTTC.

The chain joins TRBV9 to TRBJ2-2; 7 nucleotides align to TRBD1. Germline CDR1 is SGDLS and CDR2 is YYNGEE. There are 14 residues in the CDR3. After removal of 6 bases from V and 4 bases from J, the junction contained 6 bases not matched to a gene. The CDR3 DNA is TGTGCCAGCACTCCGACAGGGACCACCGGGGAGCTGTTTTTT. It encodes CASTPTGTTGELFF.

The rearrangement links TRBV9 to TRBJ2-5; D possibly corresponds to TRBD1 (5 bases). The CDR3 totals 13 residues. Germline lookup yields CDR1 SGDLS and CDR2 YYNGEE. V lost 2 bases and J 5 bases, leaving 10 bases between the germline ends. The CDR3 sequence is CASSVRDWETQYF. The CDR3 coding sequence is TGTGCCAGCAGCGTCAGGGATTGGGAGACCCAGTACTTC.

This clone turned up a few times. V gene TRBV7-2 combines with J gene TRBJ2-2; possible D gene TRBD1, 5 bases. The CDR3 is made up of 16 amino acids. CDR1 SGHTA and CDR2 FQGNSA come from the germline V gene. V lost 1 base and J lost 0, with 9 bases in between. The CDR3 nucleotides are TGTGCCAGCAGCTTAGTAGGGGTTACGAACACCGGGGAGCTGTTTTTT. This translates into CASSLVGVTNTGELFF.

This clone was counted only a few times. The chain recombines TRBV10-3 with TRBJ2-5; TRBD2 is a possible D gene (6 bases). CDR3 length equals 13 residues. The V end lost 1 base, the J end lost 3 bases, and 6 bases lay between the germline ends. Germline CDR1 ENHRY, CDR2 SYGVKD. CDR3: CAISEWREETQYF. The CDR3, as DNA: TGTGCCATCAGTGAGTGGAGGGAAGAGACCCAGTACTTC.

The rearrangement links TRBV7-6 to TRBJ2-7; TRBD1 or TRBD2 may be the D gene (7 bases each). CDR1 and CDR2 from the germline V gene are SGHVS and FNYEAQ. The germline V and J ends were trimmed by 0 bases and 8 bases, with 20 bases remaining between them. The CDR3 totals 16 residues. The CDR3 spells CASSLALTTGEGQQYF. For the CDR3, the DNA is TGTGCCAGCAGCTTAGCGCTAACCACAGGGGAGGGGCAGCAGTACTTC. The whole variable domain, filled in from reference TRBV7-6 and TRBJ2-7, reads GAGVSQSPRYKVTKRGQDVALRCDPISGHVSLYWYRQALGQGPEFLTYFNYEAQQDKSGLPNDRFSAERPEGSISTLTIQRTEQRDSAMYRCASSLALTTGEGQQYFGPGTRLTVT.

This sequence joins TRBV6-5 and TRBJ1-2; no reliable D call. Germline CDR1 and CDR2: MNHEY and SVGAGI. The V and J ends lost 4 bases and 3 bases respectively, with 9 bases between them. CDR3 length: 13 amino acids. CDR3 region: CASSFGGHYGYTF. The CDR3 DNA sequence: TGTGCCAGCAGTTTTGGCGGCCACTATGGCTACACCTTC.

The table lists this clone with a few counts. This sequence joins TRBV7-2 and TRBJ2-2; 10 bases line up with TRBD2. In germline, CDR1 is SGHTA, CDR2 FQGNSA. Losses at the gene ends were 0 bases for V and 5 bases for J; bases not matched to a gene: 9. The CDR3 sequence is 18 residues long. As DNA, the CDR3 is TGTGCCAGCAGCTTAGCCCGGCTAGCGGGAGACAGGACCGGGGAGCTGTTTTTT. Translated: CASSLARLAGDRTGELFF.

This clone occurred a few times. The chain uses TRBV25-1 and TRBJ1-4; D is unclear. The CDR3 spans 14 residues. The germline CDR1 and CDR2 sequences are MGHDK and SYGVNS. V gave up 2 bases and J gave up 5 bases, with 9 bases separating them. In DNA, the CDR3 is TGTGCCAGCAGTGAACCAAGGAGGAATGAAAAACTGTTTTTT. Its protein is CASSEPRRNEKLFF.

This clone was counted a few times. The chain links TRBV18 to TRBJ1-1; tentative D call: TRBD1 (6 bases). V dropped 1 base and J dropped 11 bases, with 11 bases sitting between them. Germline CDR1 KGHSH, CDR2 LQKENI. The CDR3 contains 12 residues. CDR3 in amino acids: CASSPRTELAFF. The CDR3 coding sequence is TGTGCCAGCTCACCACGGACAGAGTTGGCTTTCTTT.

The V gene is TRBV4-3, the J gene TRBJ1-5, with a tentative D call TRBD1 (5 bases). Germline V gene lookup returns CDR1 LGHNA and CDR2 YSLEER. V lost 1 base, J lost 6 bases, and 10 bases lay in between. The CDR3 sequence is 14 residues long. The chain's CDR3 is CASSQVQVGQPQHF. The CDR3 DNA is TGCGCCAGCAGCCAAGTACAGGTGGGTCAGCCCCAGCATTTT.

The V gene is TRBV6-5, the J gene TRBJ1-1; weak D call: TRBD1 (6 bases). Germline CDR1 reads MNHEY; CDR2 reads SVGAGI. The CDR3 totals 14 residues. V lost 7 bases to trimming and J lost 1 base, with 13 bases between them. The CDR3 loop is CASIRRGGNTEAFF. In DNA, the CDR3 is TGTGCCAGCATCCGCAGGGGAGGGAACACTGAAGCTTTCTTT.

This chain joins TRBV5-1 and TRBJ2-7, with 8 bases fitting TRBD2. CDR3 size: 15 residues. J was trimmed by 5 bases and V by 4 bases; bases with no gene match: 11. Per the germline V gene, CDR1 is SGHRS and CDR2 is YFSETQ. DNA of the CDR3: TGCGCCAGCAGCGTCTCGGGAGGGACCTGGGACGAGCAGTACTTC. It encodes CASSVSGGTWDEQYF.

This rearrangement joins TRBV7-9 to TRBJ2-7; D gene ambiguous. V was pared by 8 bases and J by 2 bases, with 13 bases between. This CDR3 has 13 amino acids. Germline V gene lookup returns CDR1 SEHNR and CDR2 FQNEAQ (reference sequence). The CDR3 region is CASGRPAAYEQYF. The CDR3 coding sequence is TGTGCCAGCGGTCGACCGGCCGCCTACGAGCAGTACTTC.

This clone was seen only a few times. The chain uses TRBV6-6 and TRBJ1-1; 10 bases are shared with TRBD1. V shed 6 bases and J 4 bases; nucleotides not matched to a gene: 5. The CDR3 totals 14 residues. The germline V gene encodes CDR1 MNHNY and CDR2 SVGAGI (reference sequence). The CDR3 region has the DNA TGTGCCAGCAGGAGGACAGGGGGGAGCACTGAAGCTTTCTTT. This translates into CASRRTGGSTEAFF.

There are a few counts of this clone. This rearrangement joins TRBV9 to TRBJ2-5; D is unresolved. Trimming left V 4 bases short and J 5 bases short, with 12 bases between. The germline CDR1 and CDR2 sequences are SGDLS and YYNGEE. The CDR3 extends over 13 amino acids. CDR3 protein: CASSPGTRETQYF. CDR3 DNA sequence: TGTGCCAGCAGCCCTGGAACCCGGGAGACCCAGTACTTC.

This clone was counted between two and nine times. V gene TRBV15 combines with J gene TRBJ2-7, with 14 nucleotides matching TRBD2. The germline V gene has CDR1 LNHNV and CDR2 YYDKDF (reference sequence). The length of the CDR3 is 18 residues. The V and J ends lost 0 bases and 3 bases, in that order; junction bases with no gene match: 7. The CDR3 DNA reads TGTGCCACCAGCAGAGAGGGAGGGACTAGCGGGGGATTCTACGAGCAGTACTTC. Its protein product is CATSREGGTSGGFYEQYF.